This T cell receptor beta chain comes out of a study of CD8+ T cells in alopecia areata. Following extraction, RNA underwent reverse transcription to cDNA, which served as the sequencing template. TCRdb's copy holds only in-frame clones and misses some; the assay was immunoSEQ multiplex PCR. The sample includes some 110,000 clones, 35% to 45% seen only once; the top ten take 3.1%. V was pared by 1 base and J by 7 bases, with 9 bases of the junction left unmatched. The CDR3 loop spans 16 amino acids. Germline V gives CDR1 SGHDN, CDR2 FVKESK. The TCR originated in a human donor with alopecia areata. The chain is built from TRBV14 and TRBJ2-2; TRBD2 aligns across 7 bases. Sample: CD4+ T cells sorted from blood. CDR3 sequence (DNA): TGTGCCAGCAGCCAAGTGGCGGGAGTATCAGGCGGGGAGCTGTTTTTT. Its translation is CASSQVAGVSGGELFF.